This T cell receptor (beta chain) was recorded in a study of T cells in Graves' hyperthyroidism and ophthalmopathy. Study-level findings and limits: Separation of ophthalmopathy from stable hyperthyroidism was achieved by a 13 V-J model.

Patients aged 18 to 65 had newly diagnosed hyperthyroidism that had lasted under 2 months. The source of the PBMCs was less than 12 ml of fresh peripheral blood. Comments on this clonotype: The antigen is not known.

TCR beta CDR3 region amplification was performed from RNA transcripts. HTBI primers were used for first-round RT-PCR of the TCR CDR3. TCRdb called the multiplex PCR reads again in MiXCR, with one record for every CDR3 protein. The sample has hundreds of thousands of distinct CDR3 sequences, around 38% seen once. The sequenced sample consisted of blood. The TCR was taken from a man younger than 35 with Graves' hyperthyroidism.

The CDR3 DNA follows: TGTGCCAGCAGCTTGGCCCGTCAGAATCAGCCCCAGTACTTC. Its translation is CASSLARQNQPQYF. V usage is TRBV5-6 and J usage is TRBJ2-5, with D unclear. CDR1 is SGHDT and CDR2 is YYEEEE in the germline V gene. CDR3 length equals 14 residues. Trimming shortened V by 0 bases and J by 9 bases, and 15 bases separated the two germline ends.